Listed below are T cell receptor beta chains from one sample, sequenced in a study of vaccination effects on CD4 cells after COVID-19. TCRdb's copy holds only in-frame clones and misses some; the assay was immunoSEQ multiplex PCR. The sample yields about 79,000 clones, about 70% seen once. The antigens of these receptors remain unknown. The material sequenced was CD4+ T cells from PBMCs cultured with HCoV-229E spike peptides, taken before COVID-19 vaccination. Receptors originate from a human donor who received a COVID-19 vaccine. Each CDR3 is given with its conserved first and last residue. The D gene is left open where the match is weak.

TRBV4-3	TRBJ2-1	-	CASSQAVGTYNEQFF
TRBV2	TRBJ1-6	TRBD1	CASTDRVGSSPLHF
TRBV18	TRBJ1-4	-	CASSPLGTGEKLFF
TRBV7-9	TRBJ2-2	TRBD1	CASSLGQGNTGELFF
TRBV3-1/TRBV3-2	TRBJ2-3	TRBD1	CASSPGTGFFGTDTQYF
TRBV29-1	TRBJ2-5	TRBD1	CSAPTGVQETQYF
TRBV10-3	TRBJ2-5	TRBD1	CAISEGTGGETQYF
TRBV9	TRBJ2-1	TRBD1	CASSQLGQLINEQFF
TRBV28	TRBJ2-5	-	CATSGPRETQYF
TRBV6-6	TRBJ1-6	-	CASSFRGGTSNSPLHF
TRBV24-1	TRBJ2-1	TRBD1	CATSQGAGYNEQFF
TRBV5-6	TRBJ1-1	-	CASSLISNTEAFF
TRBV19	TRBJ1-5	-	CASSARPGSQYNQPQHF
TRBV7-2	TRBJ2-1	TRBD2	CASSLDWTSGVYNEQFF
TRBV18	TRBJ2-2	-	CASSPPQGGNTGELFF
TRBV5-6	TRBJ1-5	-	CASSLFGGYHLFF
TRBV6-5	TRBJ2-3	-	CASSSEHTDTQYF
TRBV25-1	TRBJ2-5	-	CASSVGGGGQETQYF